Sequencing of this T cell receptor (beta chain) was carried out in a study of spatial heterogeneity in lung cancer. Time point specified: blood at routine non-recurrence follow-up after resection. Via MiXCR, TCRdb re-called the 5' RACE reads, giving one row per CDR3 protein. Of more than 40,000 distinct CDR3 sequences listed, 22% were seen once; the top ten hold less than 8.5%. Germline CDR1 is KGHSH and CDR2 is LQKENI. J was trimmed by 2 bases and V by 2 bases; bases with no gene match: 1. This CDR3 has 14 residues. V gene TRBV18 combines with J gene TRBJ2-5, with 8 bases lining up with TRBD2. The TCR was taken from a female donor with early-stage non-small cell lung cancer. Sample: PBMCs, taken at follow-up. DNA of the CDR3: TGTGCCAGCTCACCAACTAGCGGACAAGAGACCCAGTACTTC. Residues: CASSPTSGQETQYF.